Listed below are T cell receptor beta chains from one sample, sequenced in a study of blood T cell repertoires in COVID-19. Assay used: immunoSEQ multiplex PCR; TCRdb lists only in-frame clones, some missing. This table has 200,000 to 300,000 clones, about nine tenths appearing once. Specimen: peripheral blood. The source is a woman aged 40 to 49 with acute or convalescent COVID-19. Each CDR3 is given with its conserved first and last residue. Each record gives: CDR3 length, clone size, D gene, J gene, V gene, CDR3 protein, CDR3 DNA. A D gene is named only where the DNA matches it firmly. Where a row states a size, it is once, few, many or the class of an expanded clone; other rows omit it.

14 NA NA TRBJ1-4 TRBV16 CASSPRTVNEKLFF TGTGCCAGCAGCCCCCGGACAGTGAATGAAAAACTGTTTTTT
17 few TRBD2 TRBJ2-2 TRBV9 CASSSRISGGASGELFF TGTGCCAGCAGCTCCAGAATAAGCGGGGGGGCCTCCGGGGAGCTGTTTTTT
16 NA TRBD1 TRBJ2-3 TRBV11-1 CASSSNDRGWADTQYF TGTGCCAGCAGCTCCAATGACAGGGGGTGGGCAGATACGCAGTATTTT
15 NA TRBD1 TRBJ1-2 TRBV6-6 CASSSHRGQADGYTF TGTGCCAGCAGCTCCCACAGGGGGCAAGCGGATGGCTACACCTTC
14 NA NA TRBJ1-1 TRBV12-5 CASGLVLHTGRAFF TGTGCTAGTGGTTTGGTCCTTCATACAGGGAGAGCTTTCTTT
13 NA NA TRBJ1-3 TRBV12-5 CASGLPTGDTIYF TGTGCTAGTGGTTTGCCAACGGGGGACACCATATATTTT
15 NA NA TRBJ1-4 TRBV3-1/TRBV3-2 CASSQDTGSNEKLFF TGTGCCAGCAGCCAGGATACAGGGTCTAATGAAAAACTGTTTTTT
12 NA TRBD1 TRBJ1-2 TRBV24-1 CATSDRGYDYTF TGTGCCACCAGTGACAGGGGGTACGACTACACCTTC
14 NA NA TRBJ2-3 TRBV5-1 CASSLGGGTDTQYF TGCGCCAGCAGCTTGGGCGGGGGCACAGATACGCAGTATTTT
15 NA TRBD2 TRBJ2-1 TRBV7-2 CASSLVLAGQNEQFF TGTGCCAGCAGCTTAGTTCTAGCGGGGCAAAATGAGCAGTTCTTC
16 NA TRBD1 TRBJ1-1 TRBV9 CASSASTGALSTEAFF TGTGCCAGCAGCGCTTCGACAGGGGCTTTGAGCACTGAAGCTTTCTTT
16 NA TRBD1 TRBJ1-2 TRBV6-6 CASSRRQGGTNYGYTF TGTGCCAGCAGTAGGAGACAGGGTGGAACTAACTATGGCTACACCTTC
16 few NA TRBJ1-1 TRBV19 CASRIAQGTQYTEAFF TGTGCCAGTAGGATCGCGCAGGGGACCCAGTACACTGAAGCTTTCTTT
15 NA TRBD1 TRBJ2-5 TRBV18 CASSPQQGSQETQYF TGTGCCAGCTCACCCCAACAGGGGTCTCAAGAGACCCAGTACTTC
12 NA NA TRBJ1-4 TRBV2 CASRIGSEKLFF TGTGCCAGCAGGATTGGGAGTGAAAAACTGTTTTTT
13 NA NA TRBJ2-5 TRBV12-5 CASGIPDQETQYF TGTGCTAGTGGTATACCAGACCAAGAGACCCAGTACTTC
12 once NA TRBJ2-6 TRBV10-2 CASSGGANVLTF TGCGCCAGCAGCGGTGGGGCCAACGTCCTGACTTTC
13 NA TRBD1 TRBJ1-2 TRBV29-1 CSVATGQGYGYTF TGCAGCGTTGCCACCGGACAGGGATATGGCTACACCTTC
17 NA NA TRBJ1-2 TRBV5-4 CASSSPFGGRSDYGYTF TGTGCCAGCAGCTCGCCTTTCGGGGGGCGGTCGGACTATGGCTACACCTTC
15 NA NA TRBJ1-2 TRBV19 CASTSGAPANYGYTF TGTGCCAGTACCTCAGGGGCGCCAGCTAACTATGGCTACACCTTC
16 NA NA TRBJ2-5 TRBV7-6 CASSPGRSRGGETQYF TGTGCCAGCAGCCCCGGAAGGAGCAGGGGCGGAGAGACCCAGTACTTC
15 NA NA TRBJ1-2 TRBV5-4 CASSSGGGGMFGYTF TGTGCCAGCAGCTCCGGCGGGGGCGGGATGTTTGGCTACACCTTC
18 NA NA TRBJ1-3 TRBV11-2 CASSLVGAGLSSGNTIYF TGTGCCAGCAGCTTAGTGGGAGCAGGACTAAGCTCTGGAAACACCATATATTTT
14 NA NA TRBJ1-1 TRBV19 CASSPREGGTEAFF TGTGCCAGTAGTCCCCGGGAGGGAGGGACTGAAGCTTTCTTT
18 NA TRBD1 TRBJ2-3 TRBV9 CASSAGQVIRASTDTQYF TGTGCCAGCAGCGCCGGACAGGTGATTCGCGCTAGCACAGATACGCAGTATTTT